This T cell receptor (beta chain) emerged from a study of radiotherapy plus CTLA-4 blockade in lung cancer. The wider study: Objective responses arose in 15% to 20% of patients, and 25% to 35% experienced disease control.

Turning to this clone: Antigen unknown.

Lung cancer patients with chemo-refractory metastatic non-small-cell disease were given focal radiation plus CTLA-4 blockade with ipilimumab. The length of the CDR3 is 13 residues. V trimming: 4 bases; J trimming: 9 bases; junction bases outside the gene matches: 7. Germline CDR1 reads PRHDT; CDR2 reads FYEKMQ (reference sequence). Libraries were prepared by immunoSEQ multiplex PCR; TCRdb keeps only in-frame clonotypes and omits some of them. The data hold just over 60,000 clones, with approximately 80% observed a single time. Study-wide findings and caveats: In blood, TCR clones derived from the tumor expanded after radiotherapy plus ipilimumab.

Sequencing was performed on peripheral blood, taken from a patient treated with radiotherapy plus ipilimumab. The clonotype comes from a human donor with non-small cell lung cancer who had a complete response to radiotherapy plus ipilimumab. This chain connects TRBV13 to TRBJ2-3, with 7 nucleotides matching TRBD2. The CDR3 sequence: CASSYPPGLTQYF. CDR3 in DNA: TGTGCCAGCAGCTACCCTCCGGGACTAACGCAGTATTTT.